Listed below are T cell receptor beta chains from one sample, sequenced in a study of blood T cell repertoires in COVID-19. TCRdb's table, derived via immunoSEQ multiplex PCR, lists solely in-frame clones and lacks some. The data contain over 110,000 clones, 84% of them singletons. Sequencing input: PBMCs or T cells enriched from blood (not recorded which). The receptors were sampled from a man aged 35-49 years with acute COVID-19. CDR3s include the opening cysteine and the closing phenylalanine or tryptophan. The order of the fields is V gene, D gene, clone size, J gene, CDR3 protein, CDR3 DNA. D genes are given only for firm matches. The size field is filled for only some rows; it gives once, few, many or a size class.

v_call: TRBV19; d_call: TRBD2; clone_size: once; j_call: TRBJ2-1; cdr3_aa: CASKFLAGAPNEQFF; cdr3_nt: TGTGCCAGTAAATTCCTAGCGGGGGCTCCCAATGAGCAGTTCTTC
v_call: TRBV11-3; d_call: -; clone_size: -; j_call: TRBJ2-1; cdr3_aa: CASSLDPVGDNEQFF; cdr3_nt: TGTGCCAGCAGCTTAGATCCTGTAGGGGACAATGAGCAGTTCTTC
v_call: TRBV19; d_call: TRBD1; clone_size: -; j_call: TRBJ1-5; cdr3_aa: CASSIVTGRGNQPQHF; cdr3_nt: TGTGCCAGTAGTATCGTGACAGGGAGAGGCAATCAGCCCCAGCATTTT
v_call: TRBV24-1; d_call: TRBD1; clone_size: -; j_call: TRBJ2-2; cdr3_aa: CATSDPRQGAFAGELFF; cdr3_nt: TGTGCCACCAGTGACCCTCGACAGGGGGCTTTTGCCGGGGAGCTGTTTTTT
v_call: TRBV11-3; d_call: -; clone_size: once; j_call: TRBJ2-3; cdr3_aa: CASSLAHSDTQYF; cdr3_nt: TGTGCCAGCAGCTTAGCCCATTCAGATACGCAGTATTTT
v_call: TRBV18; d_call: -; clone_size: -; j_call: TRBJ2-1; cdr3_aa: CASSPYGMTGLQYNEQFF; cdr3_nt: TGTGCCAGCTCACCATACGGGATGACGGGACTCCAGTACAATGAGCAGTTCTTC
v_call: TRBV9; d_call: TRBD2; clone_size: -; j_call: TRBJ2-7; cdr3_aa: CASSVASGTYEQYF; cdr3_nt: TGTGCCAGCAGCGTTGCTAGCGGAACCTACGAGCAGTACTTC
v_call: TRBV30; d_call: TRBD1; clone_size: -; j_call: TRBJ1-6; cdr3_aa: CAWSVGGTDSPLHF; cdr3_nt: TGTGCCTGGAGTGTAGGGGGCACGGATTCACCCCTCCACTTT
v_call: TRBV29-1; d_call: TRBD1; clone_size: -; j_call: TRBJ2-5; cdr3_aa: CSVAVGDREETQYF; cdr3_nt: TGCAGCGTTGCCGTCGGGGACAGGGAAGAGACCCAGTACTTC
v_call: TRBV5-1; d_call: TRBD2; clone_size: -; j_call: TRBJ2-3; cdr3_aa: CASSLTSGSTDTQYF; cdr3_nt: TGCGCCAGCAGCCTTACTAGCGGGAGTACAGATACGCAGTATTTT
v_call: TRBV5-1; d_call: -; clone_size: -; j_call: TRBJ2-2; cdr3_aa: CASSPAGSNTGELFF; cdr3_nt: TGCGCCAGCAGCCCGGCGGGGTCGAACACCGGGGAGCTGTTTTTT
v_call: TRBV5-4; d_call: -; clone_size: -; j_call: TRBJ2-3; cdr3_aa: CASSLAGVTSTDTQYF; cdr3_nt: TGTGCCAGCAGCTTGGCGGGGGTAACTAGCACAGATACGCAGTATTTT
v_call: TRBV10-2; d_call: TRBD1; clone_size: -; j_call: TRBJ1-4; cdr3_aa: CASSDRGGTNEKLFF; cdr3_nt: TGCGCCAGCAGCGACAGGGGAGGAACTAATGAAAAACTGTTTTTT
v_call: TRBV5-4; d_call: TRBD2; clone_size: -; j_call: TRBJ2-7; cdr3_aa: CASSREVSSYEQYF; cdr3_nt: TGTGCCAGCAGCCGGGAGGTCAGCTCCTACGAGCAGTACTTC
v_call: TRBV4-3; d_call: TRBD1; clone_size: -; j_call: TRBJ1-4; cdr3_aa: CASSERTGGNEKLFF; cdr3_nt: TGCGCCAGCAGCGAGAGGACAGGAGGGAATGAAAAACTGTTTTTT
v_call: TRBV2; d_call: TRBD2; clone_size: -; j_call: TRBJ2-7; cdr3_aa: CASSGEGRYEQYF; cdr3_nt: TGTGCCAGCAGTGGGGAGGGCCGGTACGAGCAGTACTTC
v_call: TRBV6-5; d_call: -; clone_size: -; j_call: TRBJ2-7; cdr3_aa: CASRIAQWESYEQYF; cdr3_nt: TGTGCCAGCAGGATCGCTCAGTGGGAGTCCTACGAGCAGTACTTC
v_call: TRBV6-5; d_call: TRBD1; clone_size: -; j_call: TRBJ1-2; cdr3_aa: CASSLDRRTGYGYTF; cdr3_nt: TGTGCCAGCAGTTTGGACAGGCGGACTGGCTATGGCTACACCTTC
v_call: TRBV14; d_call: TRBD2; clone_size: -; j_call: TRBJ2-1; cdr3_aa: CASSQFVLAGADNEQFF; cdr3_nt: TGTGCCAGCAGCCAATTCGTCTTGGCGGGAGCCGACAATGAGCAGTTCTTC
v_call: TRBV10-2; d_call: -; clone_size: -; j_call: TRBJ2-7; cdr3_aa: CASSVSLSYEQYF; cdr3_nt: TGCGCCAGCAGTGTATCCCTCTCCTACGAGCAGTACTTC
v_call: TRBV20-1; d_call: -; clone_size: -; j_call: TRBJ2-5; cdr3_aa: CSANDVWRDETQYF; cdr3_nt: TGCAGTGCTAATGATGTCTGGAGGGATGAGACCCAGTACTTC
v_call: TRBV30; d_call: -; clone_size: -; j_call: TRBJ2-2; cdr3_aa: CAWSVGGIGELFF; cdr3_nt: TGTGCCTGGAGTGTAGGGGGAATCGGGGAGCTGTTTTTT
v_call: TRBV19; d_call: TRBD1; clone_size: -; j_call: TRBJ1-2; cdr3_aa: CASSLLTGVGYTF; cdr3_nt: TGTGCCAGTAGTTTATTGACAGGGGTTGGCTACACCTTC
v_call: TRBV27; d_call: -; clone_size: -; j_call: TRBJ1-6; cdr3_aa: CASSSQGYNSPLHF; cdr3_nt: TGTGCCAGCAGTTCACAGGGTTATAATTCACCCCTCCACTTT
v_call: TRBV7-9; d_call: -; clone_size: -; j_call: TRBJ1-3; cdr3_aa: CASSLGDRNTIYF; cdr3_nt: TGTGCCAGCAGCTTAGGGGACAGAAACACCATATATTTT
v_call: TRBV13; d_call: -; clone_size: -; j_call: TRBJ2-7; cdr3_aa: CASSLGLSGFSYEQYF; cdr3_nt: TGTGCCAGCAGCTTAGGCCTAAGTGGTTTTTCCTACGAGCAGTACTTC
v_call: TRBV5-4; d_call: TRBD1; clone_size: -; j_call: TRBJ1-4; cdr3_aa: CASSLNRGNEKLFF; cdr3_nt: TGTGCCAGCAGCTTAAACAGGGGGAATGAAAAACTGTTTTTT
v_call: TRBV7-8; d_call: TRBD1; clone_size: -; j_call: TRBJ1-2; cdr3_aa: CASSLRQGALGYGYTF; cdr3_nt: TGTGCCAGCAGCTTACGACAGGGGGCGCTCGGGTATGGCTACACCTTC
v_call: TRBV27; d_call: -; clone_size: few; j_call: TRBJ1-5; cdr3_aa: CASSAFGSNQPQHF; cdr3_nt: TGTGCCAGCAGTGCGTTTGGTAGCAATCAGCCCCAGCATTTT
v_call: TRBV6-5; d_call: TRBD1; clone_size: -; j_call: TRBJ2-7; cdr3_aa: CASSYSGTGVEQYF; cdr3_nt: TGTGCCAGCAGTTACAGTGGGACAGGGGTGGAGCAGTACTTC
v_call: TRBV5-1; d_call: -; clone_size: -; j_call: TRBJ1-1; cdr3_aa: CASSLDLDTEAFF; cdr3_nt: TGCGCCAGCAGCCTGGACTTGGACACTGAAGCTTTCTTT
v_call: TRBV5-1; d_call: TRBD1; clone_size: -; j_call: TRBJ2-5; cdr3_aa: CASSLDLTGTEETQYF; cdr3_nt: TGCGCCAGCAGCTTGGACTTGACAGGGACCGAAGAGACCCAGTACTTC
v_call: TRBV11-2; d_call: -; clone_size: -; j_call: TRBJ2-1; cdr3_aa: CASSSTGPYNEQFF; cdr3_nt: TGTGCCAGCAGTTCGACAGGACCTTACAATGAGCAGTTCTTC
v_call: TRBV5-1; d_call: -; clone_size: -; j_call: TRBJ2-5; cdr3_aa: CASSEPQGSQETQYF; cdr3_nt: TGCGCCAGCAGCGAGCCCCAGGGGTCCCAAGAGACCCAGTACTTC
v_call: TRBV20-1; d_call: TRBD1; clone_size: -; j_call: TRBJ1-1; cdr3_aa: CSAGDGQANTEAFF; cdr3_nt: TGCAGTGCTGGTGATGGACAGGCGAACACTGAAGCTTTCTTT
v_call: TRBV30; d_call: TRBD1; clone_size: -; j_call: TRBJ2-1; cdr3_aa: CAWRNLRDSQFF; cdr3_nt: TGTGCCTGGCGCAACCTCCGGGACAGTCAGTTCTTC
v_call: TRBV7-2; d_call: TRBD1; clone_size: -; j_call: TRBJ1-5; cdr3_aa: CASSFGQGQQPQHF; cdr3_nt: TGTGCCAGCAGCTTCGGACAGGGGCAACAGCCCCAGCATTTT
v_call: TRBV27; d_call: -; clone_size: few; j_call: TRBJ2-7; cdr3_aa: CASSLSTGSSYEQYF; cdr3_nt: TGTGCCAGCAGTTTATCTACAGGTTCTTCCTACGAGCAGTACTTC
v_call: TRBV7-9; d_call: -; clone_size: -; j_call: TRBJ1-5; cdr3_aa: CASSLPALDQPQHF; cdr3_nt: TGTGCCAGCAGCTTACCGGCCCTAGATCAGCCCCAGCATTTT
v_call: TRBV7-2; d_call: -; clone_size: -; j_call: TRBJ2-1; cdr3_aa: CASSFRRLYNEQFF; cdr3_nt: TGTGCCAGCAGCTTTCGCCGACTTTACAATGAGCAGTTCTTC
v_call: TRBV27; d_call: -; clone_size: -; j_call: TRBJ2-3; cdr3_aa: CASSPGPPGGTDTQYF; cdr3_nt: TGTGCCAGCAGTCCTGGTCCCCCGGGTGGGACAGATACGCAGTATTTT
v_call: TRBV7-2; d_call: -; clone_size: -; j_call: TRBJ1-3; cdr3_aa: CASTGGRKDSGNTIYF; cdr3_nt: TGTGCCAGCACCGGGGGACGGAAGGACTCTGGAAACACCATATATTTT
v_call: TRBV5-1; d_call: -; clone_size: -; j_call: TRBJ2-3; cdr3_aa: CASSLSITDTQYF; cdr3_nt: TGCGCCAGCAGCTTGTCTATAACAGATACGCAGTATTTT
v_call: TRBV6-5; d_call: TRBD1; clone_size: -; j_call: TRBJ2-7; cdr3_aa: CASRKTQGASYEQYF; cdr3_nt: TGTGCCAGCAGGAAAACGCAGGGGGCCTCCTACGAGCAGTACTTC
v_call: TRBV18; d_call: -; clone_size: -; j_call: TRBJ2-7; cdr3_aa: CASSPNSGVSYEQYF; cdr3_nt: TGTGCCAGCTCACCGAACTCAGGGGTATCCTACGAGCAGTACTTC
v_call: TRBV27; d_call: TRBD1; clone_size: -; j_call: TRBJ2-5; cdr3_aa: CASSYRLTGQGGETQYF; cdr3_nt: TGTGCCAGCAGTTACCGCCTGACGGGACAGGGGGGAGAGACCCAGTACTTC
v_call: TRBV6-4; d_call: -; clone_size: -; j_call: TRBJ2-1; cdr3_aa: CASSVIYGGLRIF; cdr3_nt: TGTGCCAGCAGTGTAATCTACGGGGGGCTAAGGATCTTC
v_call: TRBV5-5; d_call: -; clone_size: -; j_call: TRBJ2-1; cdr3_aa: CASSPGSGRDVYNEQFF; cdr3_nt: TGTGCCAGCAGCCCGGGGAGCGGTAGAGATGTATACAATGAGCAGTTCTTC
v_call: TRBV19; d_call: -; clone_size: -; j_call: TRBJ2-7; cdr3_aa: CASRPDRRSYEQYF; cdr3_nt: TGTGCCAGTCGCCCTGATCGGCGGAGCTACGAGCAGTACTTC
v_call: TRBV7-9; d_call: -; clone_size: -; j_call: TRBJ1-2; cdr3_aa: CASSEATYRYTF; cdr3_nt: TGTGCCAGCAGCGAAGCTACTTATCGCTACACCTTC
v_call: TRBV7-2; d_call: TRBD1; clone_size: -; j_call: TRBJ1-3; cdr3_aa: CASSKTGTGGEDTIYF; cdr3_nt: TGTGCCAGCAGCAAAACCGGGACAGGGGGCGAAGACACCATATATTTT
v_call: TRBV6-5; d_call: TRBD1; clone_size: -; j_call: TRBJ2-3; cdr3_aa: CASRGTVTDTQYF; cdr3_nt: TGTGCCAGCAGGGGGACAGTCACAGATACGCAGTATTTT
v_call: TRBV7-2; d_call: -; clone_size: -; j_call: TRBJ1-1; cdr3_aa: CASSTEVRGWDTEAFF; cdr3_nt: TGTGCCAGCAGCACAGAGGTTCGGGGTTGGGACACTGAAGCTTTCTTT
v_call: TRBV7-9; d_call: -; clone_size: -; j_call: TRBJ2-3; cdr3_aa: CASSFGLHTDTQYF; cdr3_nt: TGTGCCAGCAGCTTTGGACTGCACACAGATACGCAGTATTTT
v_call: TRBV7-9; d_call: -; clone_size: -; j_call: TRBJ2-5; cdr3_aa: CASSWGRPDGQETQYF; cdr3_nt: TGTGCCAGCAGCTGGGGCCGACCGGACGGGCAAGAGACCCAGTACTTC
v_call: TRBV6-5; d_call: -; clone_size: -; j_call: TRBJ2-3; cdr3_aa: CASSYSAGFDTQYF; cdr3_nt: TGTGCCAGCAGTTACTCCGCGGGGTTCGATACGCAGTATTTT
v_call: TRBV29-1; d_call: -; clone_size: -; j_call: TRBJ2-1; cdr3_aa: CSVAGESYNEQFF; cdr3_nt: TGCAGCGTTGCAGGGGAGTCCTACAATGAGCAGTTCTTC
v_call: TRBV15; d_call: -; clone_size: few; j_call: TRBJ1-4; cdr3_aa: CATSRGLPDEKLFF; cdr3_nt: TGTGCCACCAGCAGGGGCCTCCCGGATGAAAAACTGTTTTTT
v_call: TRBV3-1/TRBV3-2; d_call: TRBD1; clone_size: -; j_call: TRBJ2-3; cdr3_aa: CASSQEPGQVLADTQYF; cdr3_nt: TGTGCCAGCAGCCAAGAACCGGGACAGGTTTTAGCAGATACGCAGTATTTT